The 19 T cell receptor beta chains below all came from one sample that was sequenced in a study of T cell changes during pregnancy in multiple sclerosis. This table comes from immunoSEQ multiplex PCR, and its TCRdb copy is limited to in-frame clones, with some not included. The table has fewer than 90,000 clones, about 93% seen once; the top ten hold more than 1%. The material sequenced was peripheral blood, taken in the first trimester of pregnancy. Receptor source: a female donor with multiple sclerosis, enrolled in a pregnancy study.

The CDR3 is CASSPRRTESKSYNEQFF. The CDR3, as DNA: TGTGCCAGCTCACCACGGAGGACAGAAAGCAAGTCCTACAATGAGCAGTTCTTC. The chain links TRBV18 to TRBJ2-1; possibly TRBD1 for D (6 bases). CDR1 is KGHSH, CDR2 LQKENI, per germline. The germline V and J ends were trimmed by 1 base and 1 base, with 17 bases remaining between them. The CDR3 is made up of 18 amino acids.

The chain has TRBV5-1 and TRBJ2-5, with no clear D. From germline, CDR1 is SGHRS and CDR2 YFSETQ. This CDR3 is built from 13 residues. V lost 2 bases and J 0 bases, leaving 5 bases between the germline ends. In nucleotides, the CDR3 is TGCGCCAGCAGCTTAAACTACCAAGAGACCCAGTACTTC. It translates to CASSLNYQETQYF.

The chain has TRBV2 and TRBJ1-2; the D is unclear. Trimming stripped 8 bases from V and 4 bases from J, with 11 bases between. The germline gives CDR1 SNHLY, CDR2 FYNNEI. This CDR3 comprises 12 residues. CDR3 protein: CASVGDGYGYTF. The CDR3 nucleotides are TGTGCCAGCGTCGGGGATGGCTATGGCTACACCTTC. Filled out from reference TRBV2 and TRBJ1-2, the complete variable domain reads EPEVTQTPSHQVTQMGQEVILRCVPISNHLYFYWYRQILGQKVEFLVSFYNNEISEKSEIFDDQFSVERPDGSNFTLKIRSTKLEDSAMYFCASVGDGYGYTFGSGTRLTVV.

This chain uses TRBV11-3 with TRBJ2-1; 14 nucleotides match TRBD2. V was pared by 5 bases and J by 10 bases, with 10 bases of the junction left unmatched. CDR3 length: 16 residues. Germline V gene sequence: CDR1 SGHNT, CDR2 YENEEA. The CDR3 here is CASSLRLAGGPGEQFF. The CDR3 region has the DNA TGTGCCAGCAGCCTCCGACTAGCGGGAGGGCCGGGGGAGCAGTTCTTC.

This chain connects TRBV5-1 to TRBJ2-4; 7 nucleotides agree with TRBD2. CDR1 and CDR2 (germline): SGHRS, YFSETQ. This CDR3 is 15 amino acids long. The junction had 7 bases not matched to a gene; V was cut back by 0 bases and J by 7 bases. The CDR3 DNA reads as TGCGCCAGCAGCTTGGGCTTGACTAGCCTCAACATTCAGTACTTC. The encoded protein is CASSLGLTSLNIQYF.

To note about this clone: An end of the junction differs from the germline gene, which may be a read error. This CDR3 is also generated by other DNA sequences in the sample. CDR3 nucleotide sequence: TGTGCCAGTAGCGGGGGACTAGCGGGAGGAAAGCGGGACAATGAGCAGTTCTTC. Translating it yields CASSGGLAGGKRDNEQFF. The chain is built from TRBV9 and TRBJ2-1; 15 bases line up with TRBD2. Germline V gene lookup returns CDR1 SGDLS and CDR2 YYNGEE. CDR3 length equals 18 residues.

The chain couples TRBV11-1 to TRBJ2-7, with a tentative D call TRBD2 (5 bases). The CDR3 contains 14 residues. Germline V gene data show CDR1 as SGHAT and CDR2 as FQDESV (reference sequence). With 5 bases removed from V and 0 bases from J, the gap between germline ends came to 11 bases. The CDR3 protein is CASSPSGSSYEQYF. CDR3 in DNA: TGTGCCAGCAGCCCGTCGGGAAGCTCCTACGAGCAGTACTTC.

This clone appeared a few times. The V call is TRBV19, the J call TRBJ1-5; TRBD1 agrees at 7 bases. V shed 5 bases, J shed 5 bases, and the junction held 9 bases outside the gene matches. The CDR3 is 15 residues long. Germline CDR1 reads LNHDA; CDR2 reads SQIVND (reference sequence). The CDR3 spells CASSPLEGADQPQHF. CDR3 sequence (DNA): TGTGCCAGTAGTCCCCTCGAGGGGGCAGATCAGCCCCAGCATTTT.

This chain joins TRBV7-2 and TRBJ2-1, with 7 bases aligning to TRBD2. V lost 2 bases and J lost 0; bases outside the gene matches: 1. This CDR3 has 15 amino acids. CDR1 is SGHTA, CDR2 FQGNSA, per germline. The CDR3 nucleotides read TGTGCCAGCAGCTTATGGGGGGGCTCCTACAATGAGCAGTTCTTC. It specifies CASSLWGGSYNEQFF.

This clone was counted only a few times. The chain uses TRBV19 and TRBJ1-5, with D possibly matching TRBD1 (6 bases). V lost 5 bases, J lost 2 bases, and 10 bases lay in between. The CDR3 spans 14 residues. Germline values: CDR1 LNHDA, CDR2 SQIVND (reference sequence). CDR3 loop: CASSYRQGNQPQHF. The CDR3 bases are TGTGCCAGTAGTTATCGACAGGGCAATCAGCCCCAGCATTTT.

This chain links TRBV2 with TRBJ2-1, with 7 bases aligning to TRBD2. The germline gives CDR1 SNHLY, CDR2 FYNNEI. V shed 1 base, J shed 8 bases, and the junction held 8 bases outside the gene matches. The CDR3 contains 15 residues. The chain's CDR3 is CASSEGGRAGDEQFF. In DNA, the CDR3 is TGTGCCAGCAGTGAAGGGGGGAGGGCCGGCGATGAGCAGTTCTTC.

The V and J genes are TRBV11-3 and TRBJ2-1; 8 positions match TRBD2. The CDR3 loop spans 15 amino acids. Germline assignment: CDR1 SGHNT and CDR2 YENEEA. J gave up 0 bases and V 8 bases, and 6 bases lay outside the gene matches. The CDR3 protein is CASSQAGGSYNEQFF. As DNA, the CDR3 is TGTGCCAGCTCCCAGGCGGGGGGCTCCTACAATGAGCAGTTCTTC.

The CDR3 nucleotides read TGTGCCTGGACTTCTCGGGACTCCCGCTCCTACAATGAGCAGTTCTTC. Amino acid sequence: CAWTSRDSRSYNEQFF. This sequence joins TRBV30 and TRBJ2-1; possibly TRBD2 for D (6 bases). The CDR3 covers 16 residues. Per the germline V gene, CDR1 is GTSNPN and CDR2 is SVGIG (reference sequence). The ends were cut back, 4 bases at V and 0 bases at J, with 16 bases in the middle.

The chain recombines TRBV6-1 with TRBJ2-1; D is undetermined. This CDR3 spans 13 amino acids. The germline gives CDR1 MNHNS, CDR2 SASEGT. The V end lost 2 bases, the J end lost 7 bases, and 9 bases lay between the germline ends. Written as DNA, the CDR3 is TGTGCCAGCAGTGAACCAGCGCGTAATGAGCAGTTCTTC. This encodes CASSEPARNEQFF.

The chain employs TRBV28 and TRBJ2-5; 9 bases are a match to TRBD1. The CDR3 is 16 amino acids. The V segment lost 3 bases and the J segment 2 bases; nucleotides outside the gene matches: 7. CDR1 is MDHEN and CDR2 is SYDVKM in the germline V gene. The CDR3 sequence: CASSFLQGARQETQYF. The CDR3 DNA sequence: TGTGCCAGCAGTTTCCTACAGGGGGCGCGGCAAGAGACCCAGTACTTC.

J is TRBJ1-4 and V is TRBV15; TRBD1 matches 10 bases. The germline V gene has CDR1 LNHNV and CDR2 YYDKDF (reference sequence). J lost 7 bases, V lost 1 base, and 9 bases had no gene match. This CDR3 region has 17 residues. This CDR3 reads CATSRVGPGTGVEKLFF. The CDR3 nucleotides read TGTGCCACCAGCAGAGTAGGACCCGGGACAGGGGTTGAAAAACTGTTTTTT.

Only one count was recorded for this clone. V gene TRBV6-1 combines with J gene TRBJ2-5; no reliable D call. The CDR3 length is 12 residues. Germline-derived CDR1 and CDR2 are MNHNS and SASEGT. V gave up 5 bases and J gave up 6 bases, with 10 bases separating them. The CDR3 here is CASSPRGQTQYF. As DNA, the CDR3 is TGTGCCAGCAGTCCACGCGGCCAGACCCAGTACTTC.

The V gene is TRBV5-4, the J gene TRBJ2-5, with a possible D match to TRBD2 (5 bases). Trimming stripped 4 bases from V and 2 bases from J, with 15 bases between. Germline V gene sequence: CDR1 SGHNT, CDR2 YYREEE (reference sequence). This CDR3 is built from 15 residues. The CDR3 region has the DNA TGTGCCAGCAGCCCCGGGATGTCTGCACAAGAGACCCAGTACTTC. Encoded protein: CASSPGMSAQETQYF.

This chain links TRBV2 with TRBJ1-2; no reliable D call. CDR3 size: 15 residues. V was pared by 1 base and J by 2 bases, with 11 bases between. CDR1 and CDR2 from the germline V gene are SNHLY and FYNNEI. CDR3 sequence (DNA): TGTGCCAGCAGTGAAGGTCGGGATCCCAACTATGGCTACACCTTC. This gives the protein CASSEGRDPNYGYTF.